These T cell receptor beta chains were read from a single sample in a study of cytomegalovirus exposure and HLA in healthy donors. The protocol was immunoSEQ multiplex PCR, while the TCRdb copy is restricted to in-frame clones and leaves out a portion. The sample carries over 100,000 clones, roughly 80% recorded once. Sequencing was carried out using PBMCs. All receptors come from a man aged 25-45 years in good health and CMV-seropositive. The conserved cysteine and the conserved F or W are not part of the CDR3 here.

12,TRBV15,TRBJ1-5,ATSRDGAHQPQH
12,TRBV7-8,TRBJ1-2,ASSLGGKRSGYT
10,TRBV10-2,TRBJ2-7,ASCGGHSEQY
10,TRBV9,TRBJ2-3,ASSQGTGAQY
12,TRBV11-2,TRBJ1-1,ASSLQATNTEAF
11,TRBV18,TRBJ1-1,ASSPRQLTEAF
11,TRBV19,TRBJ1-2,ASSLTANYGYT
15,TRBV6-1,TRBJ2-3,ASSERLLAGSTDTQY
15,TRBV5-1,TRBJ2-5,ASSLWGKAAGVETQY
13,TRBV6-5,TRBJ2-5,ASSYNRGLWETQY
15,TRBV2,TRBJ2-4,ASSWFVQGLAKNIQY